This record covers a single T cell receptor (beta chain). This sample is part of a study of blood T cell repertoires in COVID-19. Study as a whole: COVID-19 samples, acute and convalescent, were from the United States, Italy and Spain.

Trimming took 1 base from V and 10 from J; bases not matched to a gene: 5. CDR3 size: 13 residues. Germline V gene sequence: CDR1 LGHDT, CDR2 YNNKEL (reference sequence). As handled by the study authors: How many nucleated cells were present was estimated from reference gene primer amplification. Only in-frame clones appear in the TCRdb table, and some are missing; sequencing was by immunoSEQ multiplex PCR. Clone size and the V and J calls come from that table; the DNA yielded D and trimming. The profile shows a few hundred thousand clones, 80% to 95% of them singletons. This sequence was found in a woman in her thirties with COVID-19, enrolled during active disease. Sequenced input: peripheral blood. The chain has TRBV3-1 (or the pseudogene TRBV3-2) and TRBJ2-3; 7 bases align to TRBD2. CDR3 sequence reads: CASSQGGGMAQYF. The CDR3 DNA reads as TGTGCCAGCAGCCAAGGGGGGGGGATGGCGCAGTATTTT.